These T cell receptor beta chains were read from a single sample in a study of blood T cell repertoires in COVID-19. Method: immunoSEQ multiplex PCR; TCRdb's copy keeps in-frame clones and lacks some. The data contain around 250,000 clones, approximately 82% of them singletons. Sample: PBMCs or T cells enriched from blood (not recorded which). Receptors originate from a man aged 40-55 years who had been exposed to COVID-19. CDR3s include the opening cysteine and the closing phenylalanine or tryptophan.

TRBV5-1	TRBJ1-4	CASSRDSPNEKLFF
TRBV7-9	TRBJ2-1	CASSSIASPSYKDEQFF
TRBV5-6	TRBJ1-1	CASSPTGGSSTEAFF
TRBV10-1	TRBJ2-5	CASSAGTPQETQYF
TRBV18	TRBJ2-1	CASSPTGSYNEQFF
TRBV7-3	TRBJ2-5	CASSLSGGKTQYF
TRBV6-5	TRBJ1-5	CASTGQGDNQPQHF
TRBV9	TRBJ2-3	CASSDKAGGRDTQYF
TRBV28	TRBJ2-1	CASGLGSYNEQFF
TRBV5-1	TRBJ1-1	CASSLGVNTEAFF
TRBV7-3	TRBJ2-2	CASSLMGARELFF
TRBV12-3/TRBV12-4	TRBJ1-5	CASSFYSNQPQHF
TRBV10-3	TRBJ1-2	CAIRGQALINYGYTF
TRBV7-2	TRBJ2-7	CASSLIGLAGAYEQYF
TRBV19	TRBJ2-2	CASRDPKREATGELFF
TRBV18	TRBJ2-3	CASSGWEAQKDTQYF
TRBV7-6	TRBJ2-7	CASSPNGGSDEQYF
TRBV5-1	TRBJ2-7	CASSPTSGSYEQYF
TRBV29-1	TRBJ2-1	CSVGLAGVVEQFF
TRBV30	TRBJ1-1	CACTRAVVNTEAFF
TRBV6-6	TRBJ2-7	CASTAILGPYEQYF
TRBV6-5	TRBJ1-1	CASRRQIMNTEAFF
TRBV12-3/TRBV12-4	TRBJ1-2	CASNKRQLDGYTF
TRBV2	TRBJ2-3	CASSGGAGGFRDTQYF
TRBV28	TRBJ2-5	CASISGGLGETQYF
TRBV18	TRBJ1-4	CASSPPGTGNEKLFF
TRBV27	TRBJ1-1	CASSYRRGTEAFF
TRBV5-5	TRBJ2-2	CASSKGLADYTGELFF
TRBV10-3	TRBJ2-1	CAISGGTNVFF
TRBV3-1/TRBV3-2	TRBJ2-5	CASSQGSASGRETQYF
TRBV6-5	TRBJ2-7	CASRPDRGGPYEQYF
TRBV5-4	TRBJ2-1	CASSLEGKPGDEQFF
TRBV9	TRBJ2-5	CASSPRTGEETQYF
TRBV7-2	TRBJ2-7	CASSLVSAGVGEQYF
TRBV10-1	TRBJ2-2	CATKPGQNTGELFF
TRBV6-6	TRBJ2-2	CASTLGPPESGELFF
TRBV5-1	TRBJ2-2	CASRETLNTGELFF
TRBV2	TRBJ2-4	CASTSGDIQYF
TRBV10-3	TRBJ1-3	CAISGTGPPGNTIYF
TRBV3-1/TRBV3-2	TRBJ2-5	CASTPPGTQETQYF
TRBV7-9	TRBJ2-1	CASSLVGGGPVDEQFF
TRBV10-2	TRBJ2-1	CASGSGRRTGRKNEQFF
TRBV5-1	TRBJ2-7	CASSLGGTSPYEQYF
TRBV11-2	TRBJ2-1	CASSLLGDPYNEQFF
TRBV5-8	TRBJ1-1	CASNHGNRGTEAFF
TRBV2	TRBJ2-1	CATARNSGTIYEQFF
TRBV7-3	TRBJ2-3	CASSLSSGFSTDTQYF
TRBV7-9	TRBJ2-2	CASSLATDILPPGGELFF
TRBV4-1	TRBJ1-2	CASSQVADYGYTF
TRBV4-1	TRBJ1-2	CASSQDRYGYTF
TRBV6-5	TRBJ1-2	CASSLGQGVTGYTF
TRBV7-2	TRBJ1-5	CASSAGTGTVHQPQHF
TRBV18	TRBJ1-4	CASSPLTQGARGEKLFF
TRBV3-1/TRBV3-2	TRBJ2-1	CASSPPRGGYYNEQFF
TRBV6-2/TRBV6-3	TRBJ2-5	CASSLPDREEETQYF
TRBV30	TRBJ2-1	CAWGLAGGNEQFF
TRBV12-3/TRBV12-4	TRBJ2-3	CASSGYTDTQYF
TRBV2	TRBJ1-1	CASSEQTDYTEAFF
TRBV27	TRBJ2-1	CASSNTRVSEQFF
TRBV5-6	TRBJ1-2	CASSLNSNYGYTF